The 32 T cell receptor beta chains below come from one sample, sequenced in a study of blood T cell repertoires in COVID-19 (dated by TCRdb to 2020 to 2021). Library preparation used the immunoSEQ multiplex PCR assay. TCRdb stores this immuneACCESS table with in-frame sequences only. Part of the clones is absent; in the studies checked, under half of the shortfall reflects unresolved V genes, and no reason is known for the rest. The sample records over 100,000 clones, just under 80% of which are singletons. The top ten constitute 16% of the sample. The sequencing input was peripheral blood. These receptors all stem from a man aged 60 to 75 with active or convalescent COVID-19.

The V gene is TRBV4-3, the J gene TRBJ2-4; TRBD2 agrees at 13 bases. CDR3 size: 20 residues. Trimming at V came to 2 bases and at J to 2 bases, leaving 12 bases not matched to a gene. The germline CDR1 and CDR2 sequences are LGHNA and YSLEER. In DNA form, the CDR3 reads TGCGCCAGCAGCCAATATCCCGCCGGACTAGCGGGAGAGTCCAAAAACATTCAGTACTTC. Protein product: CASSQYPAGLAGESKNIQYF.

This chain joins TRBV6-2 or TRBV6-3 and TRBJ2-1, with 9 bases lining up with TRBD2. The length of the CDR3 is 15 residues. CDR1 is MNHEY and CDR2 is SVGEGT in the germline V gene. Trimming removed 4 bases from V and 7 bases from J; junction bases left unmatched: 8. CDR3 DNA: TGTGCCAGCAGTTTGAGCGGGAGGATTCGGAATGAGCAGTTCTTC. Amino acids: CASSLSGRIRNEQFF.

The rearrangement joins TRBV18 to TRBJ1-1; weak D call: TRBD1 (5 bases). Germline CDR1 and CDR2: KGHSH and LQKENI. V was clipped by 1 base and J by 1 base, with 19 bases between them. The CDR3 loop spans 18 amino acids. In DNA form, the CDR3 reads TGTGCCAGCTCACCACGAACTTTCGGGACTGAAGCGAACACTGAAGCTTTCTTT. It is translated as CASSPRTFGTEANTEAFF.

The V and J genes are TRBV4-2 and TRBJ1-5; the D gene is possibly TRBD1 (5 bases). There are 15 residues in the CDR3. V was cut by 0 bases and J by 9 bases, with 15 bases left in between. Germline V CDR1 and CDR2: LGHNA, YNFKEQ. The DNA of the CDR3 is TGTGCCAGCAGCCAAGATGCAGGGCGCGGCAGGCCCCAGCATTTT. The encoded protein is CASSQDAGRGRPQHF.

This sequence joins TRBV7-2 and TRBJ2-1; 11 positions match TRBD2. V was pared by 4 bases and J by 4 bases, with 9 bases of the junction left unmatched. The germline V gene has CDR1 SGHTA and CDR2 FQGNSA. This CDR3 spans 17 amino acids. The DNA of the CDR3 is TGTGCCAGCAGCTCAAGTGGGACTAGCGGTTTTTACAATGAGCAGTTCTTC. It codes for CASSSSGTSGFYNEQFF.

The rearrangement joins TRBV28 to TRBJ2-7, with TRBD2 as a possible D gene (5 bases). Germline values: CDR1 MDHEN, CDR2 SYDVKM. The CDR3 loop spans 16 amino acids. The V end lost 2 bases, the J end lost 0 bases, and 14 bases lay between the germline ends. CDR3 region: CASSLGVTGISYEQYF. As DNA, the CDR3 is TGTGCCAGCAGTTTAGGAGTAACGGGAATCTCCTACGAGCAGTACTTC.

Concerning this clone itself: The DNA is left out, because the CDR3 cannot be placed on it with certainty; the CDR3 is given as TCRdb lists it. CDR3 protein: CASSTSEETQYF. This chain links TRBV6-5 with TRBJ2-5; TRBD2 is the table's D call, not checked against the DNA. The CDR3 adds up to 12 amino acids, both ends counted. Per the germline V gene, CDR1 is MNHEY and CDR2 is SVGAGI.

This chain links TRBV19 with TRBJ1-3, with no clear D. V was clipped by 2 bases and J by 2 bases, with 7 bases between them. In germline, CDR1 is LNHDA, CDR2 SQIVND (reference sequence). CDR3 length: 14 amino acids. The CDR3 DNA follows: TGTGCCAGTAGTATACAGCGGACTGGAAACACCATATATTTT. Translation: CASSIQRTGNTIYF.

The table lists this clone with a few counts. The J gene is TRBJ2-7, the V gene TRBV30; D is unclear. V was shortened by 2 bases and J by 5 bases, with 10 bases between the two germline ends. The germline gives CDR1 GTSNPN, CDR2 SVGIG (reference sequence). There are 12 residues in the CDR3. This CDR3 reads CAWSISRDEQYF. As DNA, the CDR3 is TGTGCCTGGAGTATTTCCCGAGACGAGCAGTACTTC. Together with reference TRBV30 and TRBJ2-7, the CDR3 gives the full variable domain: SQTIHQWPATLVQPVGSPLSLECTVEGTSNPNLYWYRQAAGRGLQLLFYSVGIGQISSEVPQNLSASRPQDRQFILSSKKLLLSDSGFYLCAWSISRDEQYFGPGTRLTVT.

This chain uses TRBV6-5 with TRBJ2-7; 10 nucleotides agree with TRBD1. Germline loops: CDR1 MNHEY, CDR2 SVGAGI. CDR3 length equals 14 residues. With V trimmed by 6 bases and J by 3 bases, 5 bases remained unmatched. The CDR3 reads CASRAGQGGYEQYF. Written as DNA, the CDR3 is TGTGCCAGCAGAGCCGGACAGGGGGGCTACGAGCAGTACTTC.

The CDR3 reads CASSPDRGSYEQYF. The CDR3 nucleotides read TGTGCCAGCAGCCCAGACAGGGGCTCCTACGAGCAGTACTTC. The rearrangement links TRBV7-2 to TRBJ2-7, with 8 bases that match TRBD1. CDR1 is SGHTA, CDR2 FQGNSA, per germline. The CDR3 is 14 residues long. V shed 5 bases and J 0 bases; nucleotides not matched to a gene: 3.

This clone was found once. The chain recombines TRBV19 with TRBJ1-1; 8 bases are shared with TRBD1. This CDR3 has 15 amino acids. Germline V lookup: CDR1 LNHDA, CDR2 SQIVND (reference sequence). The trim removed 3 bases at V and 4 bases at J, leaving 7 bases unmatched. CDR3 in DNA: TGTGCCAGTAGTATCCAGGGGGCGCCGGGCACTGAAGCTTTCTTT. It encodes CASSIQGAPGTEAFF.

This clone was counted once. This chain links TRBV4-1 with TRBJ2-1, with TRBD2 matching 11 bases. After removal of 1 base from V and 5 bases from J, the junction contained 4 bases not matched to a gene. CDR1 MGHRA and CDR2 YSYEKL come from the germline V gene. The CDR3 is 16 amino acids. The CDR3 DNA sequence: TGCGCCAGCAGCCAAGTCCCACTAGCGGGGGACAATGAGCAGTTCTTC. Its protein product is CASSQVPLAGDNEQFF.

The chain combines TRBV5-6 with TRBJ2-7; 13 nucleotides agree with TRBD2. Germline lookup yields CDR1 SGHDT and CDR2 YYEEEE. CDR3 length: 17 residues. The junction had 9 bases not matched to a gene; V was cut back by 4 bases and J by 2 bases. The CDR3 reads CASSVSPGLAGTYEQYF. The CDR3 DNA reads TGTGCCAGCAGCGTCTCACCGGGACTAGCGGGGACCTACGAGCAGTACTTC.

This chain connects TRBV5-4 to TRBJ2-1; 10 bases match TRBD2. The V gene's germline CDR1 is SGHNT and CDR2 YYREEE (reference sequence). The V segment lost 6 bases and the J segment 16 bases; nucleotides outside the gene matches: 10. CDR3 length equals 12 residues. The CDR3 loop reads CASNLAGAPRFF. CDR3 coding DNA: TGTGCCAGCAACCTAGCGGGAGCCCCCCGTTTCTTC.

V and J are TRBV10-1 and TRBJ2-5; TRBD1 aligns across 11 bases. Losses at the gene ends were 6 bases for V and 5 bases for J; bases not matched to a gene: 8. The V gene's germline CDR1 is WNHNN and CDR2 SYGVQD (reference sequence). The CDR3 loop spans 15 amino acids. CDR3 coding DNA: TGCGCCAGCAGACGCAAGGGACAGGGGGACGAGACCCAGTACTTC. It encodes CASRRKGQGDETQYF.

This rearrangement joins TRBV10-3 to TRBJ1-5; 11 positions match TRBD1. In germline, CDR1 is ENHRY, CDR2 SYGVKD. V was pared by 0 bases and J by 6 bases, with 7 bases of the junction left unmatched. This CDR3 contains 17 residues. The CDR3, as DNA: TGTGCCATCAGTGAGTCGGGTGTCGGGACAGGGGGTCAGCCCCAGCATTTT. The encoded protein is CAISESGVGTGGQPQHF.

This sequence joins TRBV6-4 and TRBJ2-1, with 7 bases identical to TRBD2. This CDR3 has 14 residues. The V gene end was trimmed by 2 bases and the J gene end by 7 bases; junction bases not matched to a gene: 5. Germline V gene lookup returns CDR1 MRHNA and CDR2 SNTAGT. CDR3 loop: CASSDGREGNEQFF. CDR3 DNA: TGTGCCAGCAGTGACGGGAGGGAGGGGAATGAGCAGTTCTTC.

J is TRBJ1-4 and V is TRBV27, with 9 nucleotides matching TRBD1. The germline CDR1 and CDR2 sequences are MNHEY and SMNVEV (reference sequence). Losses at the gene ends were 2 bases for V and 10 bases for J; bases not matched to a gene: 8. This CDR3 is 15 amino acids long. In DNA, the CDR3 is TGTGCCAGCAGTTTAAATACAGGGGGCGTCGGAAAACTGTTTTTT. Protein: CASSLNTGGVGKLFF.

The DNA of the CDR3 is TGTGCCAGCACCAGAGGACAGGGGGCTAATGGCTACACCTTC. It codes for CASTRGQGANGYTF. The V and J genes are TRBV6-5 and TRBJ1-2, with 11 bases fitting TRBD1. CDR1 MNHEY and CDR2 SVGAGI come from the germline V gene. This CDR3 has 14 residues. J lost 6 bases, V lost 7 bases, and 7 bases had no gene match.

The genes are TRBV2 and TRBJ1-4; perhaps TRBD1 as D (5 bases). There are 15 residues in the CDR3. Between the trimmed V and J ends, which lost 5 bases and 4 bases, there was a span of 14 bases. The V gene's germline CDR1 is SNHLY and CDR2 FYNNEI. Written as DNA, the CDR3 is TGTGCCAGCAGTAGCCAGGGCGGGGTTAATGAAAAACTGTTTTTT. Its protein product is CASSSQGGVNEKLFF.

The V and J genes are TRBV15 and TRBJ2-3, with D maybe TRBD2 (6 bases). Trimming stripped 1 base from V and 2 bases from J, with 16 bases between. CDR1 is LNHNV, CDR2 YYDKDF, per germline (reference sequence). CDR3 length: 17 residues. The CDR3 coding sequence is TGTGCCACCAGCAGAGGGTTGGCGCGGGGATACACAGATACGCAGTATTTT. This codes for CATSRGLARGYTDTQYF. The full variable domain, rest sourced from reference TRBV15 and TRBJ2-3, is DAMVIQNPRYQVTQFGKPVTLSCSQTLNHNVMYWYQQKSSQAPKLLFHYYDKDFNNEADTPDNFQSRRPNTSFCFLDIRSPGLGDTAMYLCATSRGLARGYTDTQYFGPGTRLTVL.

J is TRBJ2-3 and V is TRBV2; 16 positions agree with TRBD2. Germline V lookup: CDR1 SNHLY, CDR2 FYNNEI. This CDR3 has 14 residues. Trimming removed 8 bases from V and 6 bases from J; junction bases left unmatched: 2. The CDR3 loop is CASGTSGRGDTQYF. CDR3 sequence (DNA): TGTGCCAGCGGGACTAGCGGGAGGGGGGATACGCAGTATTTT.

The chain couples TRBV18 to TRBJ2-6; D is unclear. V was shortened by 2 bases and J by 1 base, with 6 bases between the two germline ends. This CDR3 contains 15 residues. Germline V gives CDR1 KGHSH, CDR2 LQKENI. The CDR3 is CASSPERSGANVLTF. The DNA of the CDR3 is TGTGCCAGCTCACCAGAACGGTCTGGGGCCAACGTCCTGACTTTC.

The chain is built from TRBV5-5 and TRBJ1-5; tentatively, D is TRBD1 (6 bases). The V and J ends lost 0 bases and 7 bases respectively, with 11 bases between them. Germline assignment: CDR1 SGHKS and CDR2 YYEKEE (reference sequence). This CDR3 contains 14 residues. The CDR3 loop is CASSLDRVQQPQHF. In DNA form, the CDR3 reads TGTGCCAGCAGCTTGGACAGGGTACAGCAGCCCCAGCATTTT. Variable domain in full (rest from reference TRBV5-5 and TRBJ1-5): DAGVTQSPTHLIKTRGQQVTLRCSPISGHKSVSWYQQVLGQGPQFIFQYYEKEERGRGNFPDRFSARQFPNYSSELNVNALLLGDSALYLCASSLDRVQQPQHFGDGTRLSIL.

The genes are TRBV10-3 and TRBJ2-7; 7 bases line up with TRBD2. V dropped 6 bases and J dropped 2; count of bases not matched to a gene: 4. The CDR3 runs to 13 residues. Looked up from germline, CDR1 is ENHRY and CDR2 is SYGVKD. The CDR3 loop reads CAIRAGTTYEQYF. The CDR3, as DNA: TGTGCCATCAGGGCCGGGACTACCTACGAGCAGTACTTC.

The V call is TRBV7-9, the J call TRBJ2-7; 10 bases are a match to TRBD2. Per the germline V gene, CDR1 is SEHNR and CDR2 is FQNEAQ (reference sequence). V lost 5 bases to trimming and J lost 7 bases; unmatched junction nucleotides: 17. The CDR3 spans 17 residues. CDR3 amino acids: CASSVPLWPSGSTEQYF. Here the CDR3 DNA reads TGTGCCAGCAGCGTTCCGTTATGGCCTAGCGGGAGTACGGAGCAGTACTTC.

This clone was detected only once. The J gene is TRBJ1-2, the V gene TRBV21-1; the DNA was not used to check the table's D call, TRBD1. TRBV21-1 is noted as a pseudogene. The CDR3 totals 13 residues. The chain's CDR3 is CASSRRQTGGYTF. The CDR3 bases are TGTGCCAGCAGCCGCCGACAGACGGGTGGCTACACCTTC.

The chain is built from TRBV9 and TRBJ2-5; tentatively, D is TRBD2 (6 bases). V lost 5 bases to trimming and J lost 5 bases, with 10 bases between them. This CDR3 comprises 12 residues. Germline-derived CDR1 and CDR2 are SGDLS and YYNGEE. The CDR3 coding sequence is TGTGCCAGCAGTCGGGCGGGGGAGACCCAGTACTTC. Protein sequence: CASSRAGETQYF.

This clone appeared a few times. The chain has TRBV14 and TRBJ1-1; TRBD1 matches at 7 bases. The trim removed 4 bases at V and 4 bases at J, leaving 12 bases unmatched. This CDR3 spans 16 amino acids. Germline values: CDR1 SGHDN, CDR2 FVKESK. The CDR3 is CASSPRRGLSVTEAFF. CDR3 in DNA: TGTGCCAGCAGCCCCCGGAGGGGGCTCTCGGTCACTGAAGCTTTCTTT.

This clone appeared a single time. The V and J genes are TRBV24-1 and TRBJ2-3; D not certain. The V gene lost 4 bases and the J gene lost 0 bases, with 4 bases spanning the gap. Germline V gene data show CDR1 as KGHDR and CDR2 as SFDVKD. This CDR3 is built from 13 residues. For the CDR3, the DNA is TGTGCCACCAGTGACCGGAGCACAGATACGCAGTATTTT. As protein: CATSDRSTDTQYF.

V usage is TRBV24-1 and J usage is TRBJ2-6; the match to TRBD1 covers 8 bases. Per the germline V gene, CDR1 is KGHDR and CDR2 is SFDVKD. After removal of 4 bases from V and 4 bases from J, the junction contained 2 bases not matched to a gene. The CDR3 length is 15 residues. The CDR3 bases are TGTGCCACCAGTGACCGACAGGGGGGGGCCAACGTCCTGACTTTC. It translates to CATSDRQGGANVLTF.